This T cell receptor (beta chain) was profiled in a study of T cell responses to AZD1222 COVID-19 vaccine. The germline V gene encodes CDR1 MNHEY and CDR2 SMNVEV (reference sequence). The CDR3 has 16 amino acids. Trimming removed 4 bases from V and 6 bases from J; junction bases left unmatched: 12. The data were produced by immunoSEQ multiplex PCR, yet TCRdb's version contains in-frame clones alone and is incomplete. The sample gives 120,000 or so clones, 85% to 95% of which show up once; 4% to 6% is in the top ten. This sample comprised peripheral blood, obtained 28 days after the second AZD1222 dose. The clonotype originates from an adult who received the AZD1222 COVID-19 vaccine. The chain links TRBV27 to TRBJ2-7; 10 nucleotides align to TRBD2. The CDR3 bases are TGTGCCAGCAGTTACTCTTCTAGCGGGAGTTTAGGCGAGCAGTACTTC. Translated: CASSYSSSGSLGEQYF.